The 13 T cell receptor beta chains below all came from one sample that was sequenced in a study of blood T cell repertoires in COVID-19. The assay was immunoSEQ multiplex PCR, and TCRdb's table has in-frame clones only and misses some. The sample has some 190,000 clones, around 76% seen once; the top ten hold 7.8%. The sample consisted of peripheral blood. These receptors came from a woman in her sixties with COVID-19, enrolled during active disease.

The chain recombines TRBV28 with TRBJ2-7; 9 bases map to TRBD1. Germline CDR1 reads MDHEN; CDR2 reads SYDVKM. V shed 6 bases and J 7 bases; nucleotides not matched to a gene: 10. The CDR3 runs 14 residues. The DNA of the CDR3 is TGTGCCAGCAGGCGTCCGGGACAGGGATGGGAGCAGTACTTC. This encodes CASRRPGQGWEQYF.

V usage is TRBV11-2 and J usage is TRBJ2-6; TRBD1 is a possible D gene (5 bases). V shed 1 base and J shed 2 bases, with 9 bases lying between them. CDR1 is SGHAT and CDR2 is FQNNGV in the germline V gene. This CDR3 is 16 amino acids long. CDR3 coding DNA: TGTGCCAGCAGCTTAGGCAGGGCCACTGGGGCCAACGTCCTGACTTTC. Translated: CASSLGRATGANVLTF.

CDR3 in amino acids: CASSWSSADEKLFF. The CDR3 nucleotides are TGTGCCAGCAGCTGGAGCTCAGCGGATGAAAAACTGTTTTTT. The V gene is TRBV7-2, the J gene TRBJ1-4, with no clear D. Germline V lookup: CDR1 SGHTA, CDR2 FQGNSA. This CDR3 is 14 amino acids long. Trimming took off 4 bases at V and 6 bases at J, with 12 bases between the two ends.

This chain joins TRBV5-1 and TRBJ2-7; tentative D call: TRBD1 (6 bases). The CDR3 has 17 residues. Trimming stripped 0 bases from V and 5 bases from J, with 21 bases between. Germline V gene data show CDR1 as SGHRS and CDR2 as YFSETQ. The CDR3 loop is CASSLVPQGGQGHEQYV. As DNA, the CDR3 is TGCGCCAGCAGCTTGGTACCTCAAGGTGGGCAGGGGCACGAGCAGTACGTC.

This clone was counted a few times. The V and J genes are TRBV4-3 and TRBJ1-6; D perhaps matches TRBD1 (6 bases). In germline, CDR1 is LGHNA, CDR2 YSLEER. V was cut by 0 bases and J by 7 bases, with 13 bases left in between. This CDR3 region has 16 residues. CDR3 in amino acids: CASSQEIDRWNSPLHF. CDR3 DNA: TGCGCCAGCAGCCAAGAAATAGACAGGTGGAATTCACCCCTCCACTTT.

The chain is built from TRBV5-6 and TRBJ2-4; 7 bases map to TRBD1. With V trimmed by 5 bases and J by 0 bases, 11 bases remained unmatched. The length of the CDR3 is 17 residues. Germline CDR1 SGHDT, CDR2 YYEEEE. As DNA, the CDR3 is TGTGCCAGCAGGGGCCGAGGGACAGCACTAGCCAAAAACATTCAGTACTTC. This sequence encodes CASRGRGTALAKNIQYF.

This clone was recorded a few times. The chain couples TRBV10-3 to TRBJ1-3; 8 nucleotides agree with TRBD1. CDR3 length: 16 amino acids. J lost 2 bases, V lost 0 bases, and 3 bases had no gene match. Germline CDR1 is ENHRY and CDR2 is SYGVKD. This CDR3 is CAISESRTGPGNTIYF. For the CDR3, the DNA is TGTGCCATCAGTGAGTCTAGGACAGGGCCTGGAAACACCATATATTTT.

The genes are TRBV4-2 and TRBJ2-1; 7 positions match TRBD2. CDR3 size: 18 residues. Unmatched junction bases numbered 16, after V lost 4 bases and J lost 4 bases. Germline CDR1 is LGHNA and CDR2 is YNFKEQ. The chain's CDR3 is CASSPNLAAGPTYNEQFF. The CDR3 coding sequence is TGTGCCAGCAGCCCGAACCTAGCGGCCGGACCTACTTACAATGAGCAGTTCTTC.

CDR3 nucleotides: TGTGCCAGCAGCTTACAGCCGGCTAGCGTGGAGACCCAGTACTTC. This encodes CASSLQPASVETQYF. The chain couples TRBV7-6 to TRBJ2-5; tentatively, D is TRBD2 (6 bases). The CDR3 is made up of 15 amino acids. V dropped 2 bases and J dropped 5 bases, with 15 bases sitting between them. Germline V gene sequence: CDR1 SGHVS, CDR2 FNYEAQ.

V and J are TRBV5-8 and TRBJ2-2; D is perhaps TRBD2 (5 bases). Trimming took 5 bases from V and 4 from J, leaving 15 bases between them. This CDR3 contains 15 residues. Germline CDR1 SGHTS, CDR2 YDEGEE. The CDR3 is CASSYLTGITGELFF. CDR3 sequence (DNA): TGTGCCAGCAGTTACCTAACGGGAATCACCGGGGAGCTGTTTTTT.

The rearrangement uses TRBV5-6 and TRBJ1-5; TRBD1 is a possible D gene (6 bases). Trimming took off 3 bases at V and 5 bases at J, with 12 bases between the two ends. In germline, CDR1 is SGHDT, CDR2 YYEEEE. CDR3 size: 14 residues. The CDR3 sequence is CASSSYNRDQPQHF. DNA of the CDR3: TGTGCCAGCAGCTCCTATAACAGGGATCAGCCCCAGCATTTT.

The chain carries TRBV5-1 and TRBJ1-1, with 10 bases lining up with TRBD1. This CDR3 is built from 15 residues. Germline V lookup: CDR1 SGHRS, CDR2 YFSETQ. With V trimmed by 4 bases and J by 6 bases, 9 bases remained unmatched. CDR3 bases: TGCGCCAGCAGCCCTGGCGGGACAGGGGTTGCTGAAGCTTTCTTT. Translated: CASSPGGTGVAEAFF. The entire variable domain, with the rest obtained from reference TRBV5-1 and TRBJ1-1, is as follows: KAGVTQTPRYLIKTRGQQVTLSCSPISGHRSVSWYQQTPGQGLQFLFEYFSETQRNKGNFPGRFSGRQFSNSRSEMNVSTLELGDSALYLCASSPGGTGVAEAFFGQGTRLTVV.

The chain recombines TRBV28 with TRBJ1-6; 8 bases are a match to TRBD1. The germline V gene has CDR1 MDHEN and CDR2 SYDVKM. After removal of 6 bases from V and 4 bases from J, the junction contained 5 bases not matched to a gene. CDR3 length equals 15 residues. CDR3 in amino acids: CASRPGTGYNSPLHF. The CDR3 nucleotides read TGTGCCAGCAGACCCGGGACAGGTTATAATTCACCCCTCCACTTT.